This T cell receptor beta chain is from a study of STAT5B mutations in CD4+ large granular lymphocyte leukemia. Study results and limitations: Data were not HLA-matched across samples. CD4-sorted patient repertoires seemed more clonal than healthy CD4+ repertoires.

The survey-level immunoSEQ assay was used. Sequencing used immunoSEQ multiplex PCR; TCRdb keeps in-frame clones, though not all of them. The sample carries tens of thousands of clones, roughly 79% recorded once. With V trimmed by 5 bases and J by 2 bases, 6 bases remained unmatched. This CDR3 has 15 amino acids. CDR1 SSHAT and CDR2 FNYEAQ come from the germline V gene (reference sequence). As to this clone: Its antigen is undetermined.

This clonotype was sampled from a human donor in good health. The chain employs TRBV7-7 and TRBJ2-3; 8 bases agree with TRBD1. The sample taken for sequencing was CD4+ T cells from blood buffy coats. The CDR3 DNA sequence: TGTGCCAGCAGCCCAGGACAGGGACCCACAGATACGCAGTATTTT. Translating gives CASSPGQGPTDTQYF.